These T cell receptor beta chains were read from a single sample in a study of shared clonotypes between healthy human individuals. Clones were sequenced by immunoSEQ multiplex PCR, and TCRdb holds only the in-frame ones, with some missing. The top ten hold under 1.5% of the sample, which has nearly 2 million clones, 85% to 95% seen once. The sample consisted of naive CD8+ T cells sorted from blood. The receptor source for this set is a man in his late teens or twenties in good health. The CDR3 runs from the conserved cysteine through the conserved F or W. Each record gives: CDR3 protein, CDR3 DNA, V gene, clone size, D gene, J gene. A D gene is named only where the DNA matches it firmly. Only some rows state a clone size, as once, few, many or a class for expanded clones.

CDR3 protein: CASGGQGEEEQYF
CDR3 DNA: TGTGCCAGCGGGGGACAGGGGGAGGAAGAGCAGTACTTC
V gene: TRBV27
clone size: once
D gene: TRBD1
J gene: TRBJ2-7

CDR3 protein: CAGDSGAEPEQYF
CDR3 DNA: TGTGCCGGAGATAGCGGGGCCGAGCCCGAGCAGTACTTC
V gene: TRBV2
clone size: NA
D gene: TRBD2
J gene: TRBJ2-7

CDR3 protein: CASSLDPLGGLEAFF
CDR3 DNA: TGCGCCAGCAGCCTCGACCCTCTCGGCGGTCTTGAAGCTTTCTTT
V gene: TRBV4-3
clone size: NA
D gene: NA
J gene: TRBJ1-1

CDR3 protein: CASSPHGGGDEQFF
CDR3 DNA: TGTGCCAGTAGTCCCCACGGGGGGGGCGATGAGCAGTTCTTC
V gene: TRBV19
clone size: once
D gene: TRBD2
J gene: TRBJ2-1

CDR3 protein: CASSEPEVKEGETQYF
CDR3 DNA: TGCGCCAGCAGTGAGCCCGAAGTAAAAGAGGGAGAGACCCAGTACTTC
V gene: TRBV10-2
clone size: NA
D gene: NA
J gene: TRBJ2-5

CDR3 protein: CASSLVGDFGYGQYF
CDR3 DNA: TGTGCCAGCAGCTTGGTTGGGGACTTCGGATACGGGCAGTACTTC
V gene: TRBV5-6
clone size: NA
D gene: NA
J gene: TRBJ2-7

CDR3 protein: CASSLAGGETQYF
CDR3 DNA: TGTGCCAGCAGCCTAGCGGGAGGCGAGACCCAGTACTTC
V gene: TRBV6-5
clone size: NA
D gene: TRBD2
J gene: TRBJ2-5

CDR3 protein: CASSFPGLATNEQFF
CDR3 DNA: TGTGCCAGCAGTTTCCCGGGACTAGCGACCAATGAGCAGTTCTTC
V gene: TRBV27
clone size: NA
D gene: TRBD2
J gene: TRBJ2-1

CDR3 protein: CASRNGGANEKLFF
CDR3 DNA: TGTGCCAGTAGGAATGGGGGGGCTAATGAAAAACTGTTTTTT
V gene: TRBV19
clone size: NA
D gene: NA
J gene: TRBJ1-4

CDR3 protein: CASSLALAVGRDTQYF
CDR3 DNA: TGTGCCAGCAGCTTGGCCCTAGCGGTGGGAAGAGATACGCAGTATTTT
V gene: TRBV5-6
clone size: NA
D gene: TRBD2
J gene: TRBJ2-3

CDR3 protein: CASSQDRRGQGSREQYF
CDR3 DNA: TGCGCCAGCAGCCAAGACCGTCGGGGACAGGGGTCGAGAGAGCAGTACTTC
V gene: TRBV4-1
clone size: NA
D gene: TRBD1
J gene: TRBJ2-7

CDR3 protein: CASSGRTTDTRDAFF
CDR3 DNA: TGTGCCAGTAGTGGGAGAACGACGGATACCCGTGATGCTTTCTTT
V gene: TRBV19
clone size: NA
D gene: NA
J gene: TRBJ1-1

CDR3 protein: CASSETTTLAGNEQFF
CDR3 DNA: TGTGCCAGCAGTGAAACCACAACGCTAGCGGGGAATGAGCAGTTCTTC
V gene: TRBV6-1
clone size: NA
D gene: TRBD2
J gene: TRBJ2-1

CDR3 protein: CASSQGGTGSSYEQYF
CDR3 DNA: TGTGCCAGCAGCCAGGGGGGGACAGGGAGCTCCTACGAGCAGTACTTC
V gene: TRBV9
clone size: NA
D gene: TRBD1
J gene: TRBJ2-7

CDR3 protein: CASRLLAGGPIRTDTQYF
CDR3 DNA: TGTGCCAGCAGGCTACTAGCGGGAGGGCCAATTAGGACAGATACGCAGTATTTT
V gene: TRBV27
clone size: once
D gene: TRBD2
J gene: TRBJ2-3

CDR3 protein: CASSWSYSGANVLTF
CDR3 DNA: TGTGCCAGCAGCTGGTCTTACTCTGGGGCCAACGTCCTGACTTTC
V gene: TRBV5-8
clone size: NA
D gene: NA
J gene: TRBJ2-6

CDR3 protein: CASSQDEAGGPTDEQFF
CDR3 DNA: TGCGCCAGCAGCCAAGATGAGGCGGGAGGTCCTACGGATGAGCAGTTCTTC
V gene: TRBV4-1
clone size: NA
D gene: TRBD2
J gene: TRBJ2-1

CDR3 protein: CASSKGKQGGPNEQFF
CDR3 DNA: TGTGCCAGTAGTAAAGGTAAACAGGGAGGACCCAATGAGCAGTTCTTC
V gene: TRBV19
clone size: NA
D gene: NA
J gene: TRBJ2-1

CDR3 protein: CASSPDSNYGYTF
CDR3 DNA: TGTGCCAGCAGCCCGGACAGCAACTATGGCTACACCTTC
V gene: TRBV7-9
clone size: NA
D gene: NA
J gene: TRBJ1-2

CDR3 protein: CASSERQAEKLFF
CDR3 DNA: TGCGCCAGCAGTGAGCGTCAGGCTGAAAAACTGTTTTTT
V gene: TRBV10-2
clone size: NA
D gene: NA
J gene: TRBJ1-4

CDR3 protein: CASSLFEGEQFF
CDR3 DNA: TGTGCCAGCAGCTTGTTCGAGGGCGAGCAGTTCTTC
V gene: TRBV7-6
clone size: NA
D gene: NA
J gene: TRBJ2-1

CDR3 protein: CASSLGAGHPFEQYF
CDR3 DNA: TGTGCCAGCAGCTTGGGGGCCGGACACCCCTTCGAGCAGTACTTC
V gene: TRBV7-9
clone size: NA
D gene: NA
J gene: TRBJ2-7

CDR3 protein: CASSQALVDTQYF
CDR3 DNA: TGTGCCAGCAGCCAAGCTTTGGTAGATACGCAGTATTTT
V gene: TRBV14
clone size: NA
D gene: NA
J gene: TRBJ2-3

CDR3 protein: CASSLSGGANTGELFF
CDR3 DNA: TGTGCCAGCAGTCTTAGCGGGGGGGCGAACACCGGGGAGCTGTTTTTT
V gene: TRBV28
clone size: NA
D gene: TRBD2
J gene: TRBJ2-2

CDR3 protein: CASSPGEGVAKNIQYF
CDR3 DNA: TGTGCCAGCAGCCCAGGGGAGGGGGTGGCCAAAAACATTCAGTACTTC
V gene: TRBV7-9
clone size: once
D gene: NA
J gene: TRBJ2-4

CDR3 protein: CASSIPGTGQPEAFF
CDR3 DNA: TGTGCCAGTAGTATCCCCGGGACAGGGCAACCTGAAGCTTTCTTT
V gene: TRBV19
clone size: NA
D gene: TRBD1
J gene: TRBJ1-1

CDR3 protein: CASSNSVWEQYF
CDR3 DNA: TGTGCCAGCAGCAACAGTGTATGGGAGCAGTACTTC
V gene: TRBV11-2
clone size: NA
D gene: NA
J gene: TRBJ2-7

CDR3 protein: CASSYSILNTGELFF
CDR3 DNA: TGTGCCAGCAGTTACTCGATCCTGAACACCGGGGAGCTGTTTTTT
V gene: TRBV6-5
clone size: NA
D gene: NA
J gene: TRBJ2-2

CDR3 protein: CASSDLLPEGEQFF
CDR3 DNA: TGTGCCAGCAGTGATCTTCTACCCGAGGGGGAGCAGTTCTTC
V gene: TRBV2
clone size: NA
D gene: NA
J gene: TRBJ2-1

CDR3 protein: CASSAGPLGTQHF
CDR3 DNA: TGCGCCAGCAGCGCGGGGCCTCTTGGCACCCAGCATTTT
V gene: TRBV10-1
clone size: NA
D gene: NA
J gene: TRBJ1-5

CDR3 protein: CASSFPSTSYTYEQYF
CDR3 DNA: TGTGCCAGCAGCTTCCCATCGACTAGTTATACCTACGAGCAGTACTTC
V gene: TRBV5-6
clone size: NA
D gene: NA
J gene: TRBJ2-7

CDR3 protein: CASSLSGVLIDEQYF
CDR3 DNA: TGCGCCAGCAGCTTGTCCGGGGTTTTGATCGACGAGCAGTACTTC
V gene: TRBV5-1
clone size: NA
D gene: NA
J gene: TRBJ2-7

CDR3 protein: CASSSLASSYNEQFF
CDR3 DNA: TGTGCCAGCAGCTCCCTAGCGAGCTCCTACAATGAGCAGTTCTTC
V gene: TRBV7-9
clone size: NA
D gene: NA
J gene: TRBJ2-1

CDR3 protein: CAWSAISSYNEQFF
CDR3 DNA: TGTGCCTGGAGTGCCATAAGCTCCTACAATGAGCAGTTCTTC
V gene: TRBV30
clone size: NA
D gene: NA
J gene: TRBJ2-1

CDR3 protein: CASSQDPEFQETQYF
CDR3 DNA: TGCGCCAGCAGCCAAGATCCGGAGTTCCAAGAGACCCAGTACTTC
V gene: TRBV4-1
clone size: NA
D gene: NA
J gene: TRBJ2-5

CDR3 protein: CASSETGELETQYF
CDR3 DNA: TGTGCCAGCAGTGAGACAGGGGAGTTAGAGACCCAGTACTTC
V gene: TRBV28
clone size: once
D gene: TRBD1
J gene: TRBJ2-5

CDR3 protein: CASSYNEKLFF
CDR3 DNA: TGTGCCAGCAGCTATAATGAAAAACTGTTTTTT
V gene: TRBV11-2
clone size: once
D gene: NA
J gene: TRBJ1-4

CDR3 protein: CASSVFDSSYEQYF
CDR3 DNA: TGTGCCAGCAGTGTATTTGACAGCTCCTACGAGCAGTACTTC
V gene: TRBV6-1
clone size: NA
D gene: NA
J gene: TRBJ2-7

CDR3 protein: CASSYPASGNSYEQYF
CDR3 DNA: TGTGCCAGCAGTTACCCGGCCTCTGGTAACTCCTACGAGCAGTACTTC
V gene: TRBV6-6
clone size: NA
D gene: NA
J gene: TRBJ2-7

CDR3 protein: CASSLRTLQETQYF
CDR3 DNA: TGTGCCAGCAGCTTGAGGACTTTACAAGAGACCCAGTACTTC
V gene: TRBV7-6
clone size: NA
D gene: NA
J gene: TRBJ2-5

CDR3 protein: CASSFRGSSYNSPLHF
CDR3 DNA: TGTGCCAGCAGTTTTAGGGGGAGCTCCTATAATTCACCCCTCCACTTT
V gene: TRBV28
clone size: NA
D gene: NA
J gene: TRBJ1-6

CDR3 protein: CASSLTGISGNTIYF
CDR3 DNA: TGTGCCAGCAGTTTAACAGGGATCTCTGGAAACACCATATATTTT
V gene: TRBV28
clone size: NA
D gene: NA
J gene: TRBJ1-3

CDR3 protein: CAIRDTQYNEQFF
CDR3 DNA: TGTGCCATCAGGGACACCCAGTACAATGAGCAGTTCTTC
V gene: TRBV10-3
clone size: NA
D gene: NA
J gene: TRBJ2-1

CDR3 protein: CAWDRGSEAFF
CDR3 DNA: TGTGCCTGGGACAGGGGTTCTGAAGCTTTCTTT
V gene: TRBV30
clone size: NA
D gene: TRBD1
J gene: TRBJ1-1

CDR3 protein: CASSPYVGDYTEAFF
CDR3 DNA: TGTGCCAGCAGCCCCTATGTGGGTGATTACACTGAAGCTTTCTTT
V gene: TRBV5-4
clone size: NA
D gene: NA
J gene: TRBJ1-1

CDR3 protein: CSALASGVADTQYF
CDR3 DNA: TGCAGCGCCCTGGCTAGCGGGGTTGCAGATACGCAGTATTTT
V gene: TRBV29-1
clone size: NA
D gene: TRBD2
J gene: TRBJ2-3